The text below deals with one T cell receptor beta chain. CDR3 length: 14 amino acids. V lost 6 bases, J lost 1 base, and 4 bases stayed unmatched. The germline V gene encodes CDR1 MNHEY and CDR2 SVGAGI. The data originate from a study of control samples from healthy donors and cancer patients. Clones were sequenced by immunoSEQ multiplex PCR, and TCRdb holds only the in-frame ones, with some missing. The sample yields approximately 90,000 clones, roughly 86% seen once. Sequenced material: blood. This receptor was obtained from a man aged 25-45 years in good health. The rearrangement uses TRBV6-5 and TRBJ1-2, with TRBD1 matching over 8 bases. The CDR3 nucleotides read TGTGCCAGCAGCCAGGGGGCGAGTAACTATGGCTACACCTTC. This translates into CASSQGASNYGYTF.